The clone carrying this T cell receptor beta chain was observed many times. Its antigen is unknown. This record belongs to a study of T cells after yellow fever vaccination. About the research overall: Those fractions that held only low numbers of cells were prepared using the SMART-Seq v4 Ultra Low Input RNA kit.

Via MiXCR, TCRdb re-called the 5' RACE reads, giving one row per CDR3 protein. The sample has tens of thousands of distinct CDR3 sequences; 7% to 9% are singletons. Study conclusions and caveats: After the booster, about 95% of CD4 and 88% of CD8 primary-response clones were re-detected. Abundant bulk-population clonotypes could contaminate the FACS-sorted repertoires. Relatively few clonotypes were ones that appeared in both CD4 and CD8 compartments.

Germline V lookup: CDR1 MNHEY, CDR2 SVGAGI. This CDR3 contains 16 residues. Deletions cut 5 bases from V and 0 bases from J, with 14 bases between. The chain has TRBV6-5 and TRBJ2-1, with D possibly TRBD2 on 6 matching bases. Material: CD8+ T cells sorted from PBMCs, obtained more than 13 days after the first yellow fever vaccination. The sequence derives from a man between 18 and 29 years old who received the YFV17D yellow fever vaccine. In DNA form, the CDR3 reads TGTGCCAGCAGTCTCCTCGCGGGGAGCTCCTACAATGAGCAGTTCTTC. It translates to CASSLLAGSSYNEQFF.